This T cell receptor (beta chain) was found in a study of TIL therapy for anti-PD-1-resistant metastatic lung cancer. This was the immunoSEQ v3 assay. The assay was immunoSEQ multiplex PCR, and TCRdb's table has in-frame clones only and misses some. The repertoire holds roughly 92,000 clones, around three fifths seen once, with roughly 9.7% in the top ten. This CDR3 spans 15 amino acids. The trim removed 2 bases at V and 5 bases at J, leaving 3 bases unmatched. CDR1 is SGHAT, CDR2 FQNNGV, per germline. Sample time point: pre-treatment sample, taken before nivolumab and TIL therapy. Pleural nodules or supraclavicular lymph nodes made up most of the excised metastases sampled. This clone was counted a few times.

The sequenced sample was tumor tissue, obtained at baseline. This receptor was obtained from a person aged 25 to 79 with non-small cell lung cancer. The chain joins TRBV11-2 to TRBJ1-6; 7 nucleotides line up with TRBD1. Here the CDR3 reads CASSLWGTDNSPLHF. The CDR3 DNA reads TGTGCCAGCAGCTTATGGGGGACAGATAATTCACCCCTCCACTTT.